One and the same sample provided the 21 T cell receptor beta chains below, sequenced in a study of tumor-infiltrating lymphocytes in primary liver carcinoma. The authors took blood RNA from unsorted whole blood and also extracted germline DNA. A primer in the constant region served to generate TCR beta cDNA from about 480 ng of total RNA. Three-round nested multiplex PCR performed with slightly modified ARM-PCR produced the TCR beta libraries. The study ran its first two PCR rounds for around 10 cycles each, using TRBV1-TRBV30 forward primers and a C-beta reverse primer. TCRdb re-called the multiplex PCR reads with MiXCR, one entry per CDR3 protein. The data contain roughly 180,000 distinct CDR3 sequences, 60% of them seen just once; the ten biggest clones take up around 68%. Sequenced material: peripheral blood. All receptors derive from a man aged 40-49 years with primary liver carcinoma and hepatitis B virus infection.

The chain uses TRBV7-9 and TRBJ2-7; D unresolved. The germline V gene encodes CDR1 SEHNR and CDR2 FQNEAQ (reference sequence). The CDR3 is 13 residues long. V gave up 4 bases and J gave up 3 bases, with 10 bases separating them. The CDR3 spells CASSSTPYYEQYF. CDR3 DNA: TGTGCCAGCAGCTCGACCCCTTACTACGAGCAGTACTTC.

On this clonotype itself: The junction differs from germline at one of its ends, possibly a read error. This chain joins TRBV4-1 and TRBJ1-6; 8 nucleotides align to TRBD1. Germline V gene sequence: CDR1 MGHRA, CDR2 YSYEKL. The length of the CDR3 is 15 residues. Here the CDR3 reads CVSSLPDRGNSPLHF. The CDR3 DNA is TGCGTCAGCAGCTTACCCGACAGGGGTAATTCACCCCTCCACTTT.

With respect to this clonotype: One end of the junction does not line up with germline, which may come from a read error. The chain couples TRBV11-2 to TRBJ2-7; D is unclear. The length of the CDR3 is 15 residues. Germline-derived CDR1 and CDR2 are SGHAT and FQNNGV. The CDR3 sequence: CVSSPRTLSAYEQYF. The DNA for the CDR3 is TGTGTCAGCAGCCCCCGAACACTCTCTGCCTACGAGCAATACTTC.

Turning to this clonotype: The junction and the germline gene differ at one end; a read error may be behind it. The chain employs TRBV11-2 and TRBJ2-5, with 7 bases identical to TRBD2. Germline CDR1 reads SGHAT; CDR2 reads FQNNGV. CDR3 length: 13 residues. The CDR3 sequence is CANSGDFQETQYF. The CDR3 DNA follows: TGCGCCAACAGCGGGGACTTTCAAGAGACCCAGTACTTC.

Notes on this clonotype: Possible read error: a much larger clone is one base away. Given the absence of the conserved phenylalanine or tryptophan at the CDR3 end, a read error is likely. The J gene is TRBJ2-1, the V gene TRBV29-1; 10 nucleotides agree with TRBD2. V was pared by 3 bases and J by 7 bases, with 9 bases of the junction left unmatched. The CDR3 has 15 residues. Germline V lookup: CDR1 SQVTM, CDR2 ANQGSEA. In nucleotides, the CDR3 is TGCAGCGTTGACAGCGGGAGGGCCTTAGGTAATGAGCAGTTCCTC. Translating it yields CSVDSGRALGNEQFL.

This clonotype was observed at least ten times. The chain recombines TRBV29-1 with TRBJ1-2, with D hard to call. Germline V gives CDR1 SQVTM, CDR2 ANQGSEA. V was trimmed by 8 bases and J by 3 bases, leaving 16 bases between them. The CDR3 has 13 residues. In nucleotides, the CDR3 is TGCAGCACAAACCACGGAAGGGACTATGGCTACACCTTC. It codes for CSTNHGRDYGYTF. Complete variable domain (other parts from reference TRBV29-1 and TRBJ1-2): SAVISQKPSRDICQRGTSLTIQCQVDSQVTMMFWYRQQPGQSLTLIATANQGSEATYESGFVIDKFPISRPNLTFSTLTVSNMSPEDSSIYLCSTNHGRDYGYTFGSGTRLTVV.

This clonotype has at least ten counts. V gene TRBV6-1 combines with J gene TRBJ2-5, with TRBD2 as a possible D gene (6 bases). The CDR3 covers 12 residues. Germline CDR1 reads MNHNS; CDR2 reads SASEGT. Trimming stripped 8 bases from V and 1 base from J, with 8 bases between. The CDR3 nucleotides are TGTGCCAGCTCGGGGGTCCAAGAGACCCAGTACTTC. Encoded protein: CASSGVQETQYF.

The chain carries TRBV7-9 and TRBJ2-7; tentative D call: TRBD2 (6 bases). Trimming took off 1 base at V and 3 bases at J, with 13 bases between the two ends. Germline V gene lookup returns CDR1 SEHNR and CDR2 FQNEAQ (reference sequence). The CDR3 contains 15 residues. The CDR3 sequence is CASSLDGLASYEQYF. CDR3 DNA: TGTGCCAGCAGCTTAGACGGCCTAGCGAGCTACGAGCAGTACTTC.

The chain combines TRBV5-8 with TRBJ1-1; D not certain. Germline-derived CDR1 and CDR2 are SGHTS and YDEGEE. The CDR3 runs 13 residues. V was trimmed by 0 bases and J by 1 base, leaving 4 bases between them. CDR3 sequence (DNA): TGTGCCAGCAGCTTGGCAGAGAACACTGAAGCTTTCTTT. Its translation is CASSLAENTEAFF. The full variable domain, in which reference TRBV5-8 and TRBJ1-1 provide the parts outside the CDR3, is EAGVTQSPTHLIKTRGQQATLRCSPISGHTSVYWYQQALGLGLQFLLWYDEGEERNRGNFPPRFSGRQFPNYSSELNVNALELEDSALYLCASSLAENTEAFFGQGTRLTVV.

This clonotype showed up many times. The V and J genes are TRBV29-1 and TRBJ1-2; TRBD1 matches at 8 bases. The germline gives CDR1 SQVTM, CDR2 ANQGSEA. The CDR3 is 15 residues long. V gave up 0 bases and J gave up 2 bases; unmatched junction bases: 5. CDR3 loop: CSVEDGAGGNYGYTF. CDR3 DNA: TGCAGCGTTGAAGACGGGGCAGGGGGCAACTATGGCTACACCTTC.

The CDR3 region is CASSLGDTYEQYF. The CDR3 DNA is TGTGCCAGCAGCTTGGGGGACACGTACGAGCAGTACTTC. V usage is TRBV7-9 and J usage is TRBJ2-7, with D maybe TRBD1 (6 bases). V was trimmed by 3 bases and J by 4 bases, leaving 10 bases between them. In germline, CDR1 is SEHNR, CDR2 FQNEAQ (reference sequence). This CDR3 is 13 amino acids long. The variable domain in full, with the rest retrieved from reference TRBV7-9 and TRBJ2-7, is DTGVSQNPRHKITKRGQNVTFRCDPISEHNRLYWYRQTLGQGPEFLTYFQNEAQLEKSRLLSDRFSAERPKGSFSTLEIQRTEQGDSAMYLCASSLGDTYEQYFGPGTRLTVT.

Note on this clonotype: This may come from a read error, since a much larger clone is one base off. The chain is built from TRBV6-1 and TRBJ2-2; 7 bases align to TRBD1. CDR3 length: 13 amino acids. The germline gives CDR1 MNHNS, CDR2 SASEGT. The CDR3, as DNA: TGTGCCAGCAGTGAACACGGAGCAGGGGGGCTGTTTTTT. Its protein product is CASSEHGAGGLFF.

In this sample, this clonotype turned up many times. The junction differs from germline at one of its ends, possibly a read error. The chain has TRBV14 and TRBJ2-5, with unresolved D. CDR3 length: 12 amino acids. The germline gives CDR1 SGHDN, CDR2 FVKESK. The CDR3 coding sequence is TGTGCCAGCAGCCAAGTTGCTAAGGCGAAGAATTTC. It specifies CASSQVAKAKNF.

CDR3 region: CASSPGQGEAGELFF. In DNA, the CDR3 is TGTGCCAGCAGCCCGGGACAAGGGGAGGCCGGGGAGCTGTTTTTT. The J gene is TRBJ2-2, the V gene TRBV6-5; D is possibly TRBD1 or TRBD2 (6 bases each). This CDR3 has 15 amino acids. V was shortened by 6 bases and J by 6 bases, with 17 bases between the two germline ends. Germline-derived CDR1 and CDR2 are MNHEY and SVGAGI.

The chain is built from TRBV6-5 and TRBJ1-5; the D is unclear. The germline gives CDR1 MNHEY, CDR2 SVGAGI. The CDR3 covers 13 residues. Deletions cut 7 bases from V and 2 bases from J, with 9 bases between. The CDR3 region has the DNA TGTGCCAGCAAAGGGAGGGGCAATCAGCCCCAGCATTTT. Translation gives CASKGRGNQPQHF.

This clonotype came up a few times. Since a much larger clone is just one base distant, this may be a read error. The gene calls are TRBV11-1 and TRBJ2-5, with D unresolved. From germline, CDR1 is SGHAT and CDR2 FQDESV (reference sequence). The CDR3 runs 12 residues. The CDR3 region has the DNA TGTGCCAGCAGCTTCCTCTTGGAGACCAAGTACTTC. This sequence encodes CASSFLLETKYF.

The V call is TRBV28, the J call TRBJ2-5, with 7 bases lining up with TRBD2. Germline V gene lookup returns CDR1 MDHEN and CDR2 SYDVKM. CDR3 length: 15 residues. Losses at the gene ends were 6 bases for V and 3 bases for J; bases not matched to a gene: 10. CDR3 in DNA: TGTGCCAGCAGGAAGGAACTAGCGATGGAAGAGACCCAGTACTTC. It encodes CASRKELAMEETQYF.

This chain connects TRBV14 to TRBJ2-7; 11 bases are shared with TRBD1. Per germline, CDR1 SGHDN and CDR2 FVKESK. The CDR3 covers 13 residues. V lost 4 bases, J lost 6 bases, and 2 bases stayed unmatched. The CDR3 DNA follows: TGTGCCAGCAGCCCCGGGACAGGGGGCGAGCAGTACTTC. It specifies CASSPGTGGEQYF.

In its sample, this clonotype was seen many times. V and J are TRBV11-2 and TRBJ2-3; possibly TRBD1 for D (5 bases). Trimming pared 0 bases from V and 1 base from J, leaving 5 bases between. The CDR3 extends over 14 amino acids. CDR1 is SGHAT and CDR2 is FQNNGV in the germline V gene. This CDR3 is CASSLEGGTDTQYF. CDR3 in DNA: TGTGCCAGCAGCTTAGAAGGGGGCACAGATACGCAGTATTTT.

The J gene is TRBJ1-2, the V gene TRBV6-1, with no clear D. The CDR3 loop spans 17 amino acids. Germline V gene sequence: CDR1 MNHNS, CDR2 SASEGT. With 2 bases removed from V and 4 bases from J, the gap between germline ends came to 20 bases. As DNA, the CDR3 is TGTGCCAGCAGTGAAAATATCGGCAGATTGGCGGCCTATGGCTACACCTTC. This encodes CASSENIGRLAAYGYTF.

This clonotype has only a few counts. J is TRBJ1-1 and V is TRBV6-5; TRBD1 matches 8 bases. From germline, CDR1 is MNHEY and CDR2 SVGAGI. After removal of 6 bases from V and 8 bases from J, the junction contained 2 bases not matched to a gene. This CDR3 has 11 amino acids. CDR3 DNA: TGTGCCAGCAGCCGGACAGGGGAAGCTTTCTTT. Protein: CASSRTGEAFF.